These 20 T cell receptor beta chains originate from one sample sequenced in a study of tumor and adjacent non-tumor tissue in lung cancer. This sample's RNA came from whole unsorted tissue. A modified ARM-PCR protocol with three rounds of nested PCR amplified TCRbeta. TCRdb independently ran MiXCR on the multiplex PCR reads; one entry per CDR3 protein. The repertoire has 75,000 to 100,000 distinct CDR3 sequences, 67% of them found once; the top ten carry around 20%. Specimen: lung tumor tissue. The receptor source for this set is a man aged 55 to 70 with non-small cell lung cancer.

This clonotype was picked up a small number of times. A read error may explain this, as a much larger clone is one base away. The chain employs TRBV5-5 and TRBJ2-1; tentatively, D is TRBD1 or TRBD2 (5 bases each). The closer fit of TRBJ2-7 to the DNA end suggests the J call may be wrong. Looked up from germline, CDR1 is SGHKS and CDR2 is YYEKEE (reference sequence). The CDR3 has 13 amino acids. CDR3 coding DNA: TGTGCCAGCAGCTTGAGTTGGGGGAATGAGCAGTACTTC. Its translation is CASSLSWGNEQYF.

The chain couples TRBV11-1 to TRBJ1-3; D ambiguous. V gave up 2 bases and J gave up 0 bases, with 17 bases separating them. The CDR3 length is 18 residues. Germline V gives CDR1 SGHAT, CDR2 FQDESV (reference sequence). CDR3 coding DNA: TGTGCCAGCAGCTTATCCTACAGAGTCCTTCACTCTGGAAACACCATATATTTT. Protein sequence: CASSLSYRVLHSGNTIYF.

A remark on this clonotype: One end of the junction fails to match germline, which may point to a read error. The chain combines TRBV11-2 with TRBJ2-3, with D uncertain. The CDR3 is 14 residues long. The germline CDR1 and CDR2 sequences are SGHAT and FQNNGV. The DNA for the CDR3 is TGTGCCAGCATCCACCGGACCTATACGGCTACGCGGTATTTT. This gives the protein CASIHRTYTATRYF.

Concerning this clonotype itself: Relative to the germline gene, one junction end is altered; a read error may explain this. This sequence joins TRBV6-2 or TRBV6-3 and TRBJ2-7; D call uncertain. The CDR3 has 13 amino acids. Germline-derived CDR1 and CDR2 are MNHEY and SVGEGT. CDR3 amino acids: CASSYSGSYKQYF. The CDR3 DNA sequence: TGTGCCAGCAGTTACTCGGGAAGCTACAAGCAGTACTTC.

V gene TRBV6-1 combines with J gene TRBJ1-1; a possible D gene is TRBD1 (6 bases). There are 16 residues in the CDR3. CDR1 MNHNS and CDR2 SASEGT come from the germline V gene. V lost 4 bases, J lost 5 bases, and 20 bases lay in between. The CDR3 DNA reads TGTGCCAGCAGTGGATTAGGGACACGGAGGAGGACTGAAGCTTTCTTT. The encoded protein is CASSGLGTRRRTEAFF.

This clonotype has ten or more counts. The chain uses TRBV6-5 and TRBJ2-2; 8 bases match TRBD2. The CDR3 has 18 amino acids. The germline V gene encodes CDR1 MNHEY and CDR2 SVGAGI. After removal of 4 bases from V and 6 bases from J, the junction contained 16 bases not matched to a gene. The CDR3 loop reads CASSSLRKAGERAGELFF. CDR3 nucleotides: TGTGCCAGCAGTTCACTTAGAAAAGCGGGAGAACGGGCCGGGGAGCTGTTTTTT.

Comment on this clonotype: A read error is likely, as this CDR3 ends without the conserved phenylalanine or tryptophan. V and J are TRBV11-1 and TRBJ1-1; D might be TRBD1 (5 bases). The V gene's germline CDR1 is SGHAT and CDR2 FQDESV (reference sequence). This CDR3 contains 15 residues. The CDR3 loop reads CASSLERGPDTEAFS. Written as DNA, the CDR3 is TGTGCCAGTAGCTTGGAGAGGGGCCCGGACACTGAAGCTTTCTCT.

Points on this clonotype: This may arise from a read error, as a much more abundant clone is one base away. The final CDR3 position lacks the conserved phenylalanine or tryptophan, pointing to a likely read error. The rearrangement links TRBV20-1 to TRBJ2-5; TRBD2 agrees at 8 bases. Germline V gene sequence: CDR1 DFQATT, CDR2 SNEGSKA (reference sequence). The CDR3 loop spans 13 amino acids. Trimming took 6 bases from V and 1 from J; bases not matched to a gene: 4. CDR3 in amino acids: CSAPSGGQETQYL. In DNA form, the CDR3 reads TGCAGTGCACCCAGCGGGGGCCAAGAGACCCAGTACCTC.

The chain joins TRBV12-3 or TRBV12-4 to TRBJ1-5; 8 nucleotides align to TRBD1. The CDR3 loop spans 17 amino acids. Trimming at V came to 3 bases and at J to 5 bases, leaving 12 bases not matched to a gene. Written as DNA, the CDR3 is TGTGCCAGCAGTTTCGGGACAGGAGTGGGTAGTTATCAGCCCCAGCATTTT. This translates into CASSFGTGVGSYQPQHF.

The chain recombines TRBV20-1 with TRBJ2-1, with a tentative D call TRBD2 (5 bases). In germline, CDR1 is DFQATT, CDR2 SNEGSKA (reference sequence). Deletions cut 0 bases from V and 0 bases from J, with 9 bases between. The length of the CDR3 is 15 residues. The CDR3 sequence: CSARDTSSSYNEQFF. Here the CDR3 DNA reads TGCAGTGCTAGAGATACTAGTTCCTCCTACAATGAGCAGTTCTTC.

Notes on this clonotype: At one of its ends the junction is not consistent with the germline gene, which may arise from a read error. Here the CDR3 reads CASSSAAGNTMYF. The CDR3, as DNA: TGTGCCAGCAGTTCCGCGGCAGGAAACACCATGTATTTT. The chain uses TRBV12-3 or TRBV12-4 and TRBJ1-3, with unresolved D. The length of the CDR3 is 13 residues.

The chain recombines TRBV30 with TRBJ2-2; TRBD2 might be the D (6 bases). Germline V gene sequence: CDR1 GTSNPN, CDR2 SVGIG (reference sequence). Trimming shortened V by 1 base and J by 6 bases, and 24 bases separated the two germline ends. There are 18 residues in the CDR3. This chain's CDR3 is CAWSAGFQGLMYAGELFF. The CDR3 region has the DNA TGTGCCTGGAGTGCCGGGTTCCAGGGACTCATGTACGCCGGGGAGCTGTTTTTT.

With regard to this clonotype: Being one base from a much bigger clone, this may be a read error. For the CDR3, the DNA is TGTCCCAGCAGCTCCTCCGGGACTAGCGTCTACGAGCAGTACTTC. Translating it yields CPSSSSGTSVYEQYF. The rearrangement joins TRBV7-9 to TRBJ2-7; 10 positions match TRBD2. Germline V gene lookup returns CDR1 SEHNR and CDR2 FQNEAQ (reference sequence). The CDR3 extends over 15 amino acids. Variable domain in full (rest from reference TRBV7-9 and TRBJ2-7): DTGVSQNPRHKITKRGQNVTFRCDPISEHNRLYWYRQTLGQGPEFLTYFQNEAQLEKSRLLSDRFSAERPKGSFSTLEIQRTEQGDSAMYLCPSSSSGTSVYEQYFGPGTRLTVT.

Turning to this clonotype: A read error may produce the germline difference seen at one junction end. This rearrangement joins TRBV5-4 to TRBJ2-3, with a weak D call TRBD1 (5 bases). Looked up from germline, CDR1 is SGHNT and CDR2 is YYREEE (reference sequence). The CDR3 covers 14 residues. CDR3 in DNA: TGTGCCAGCAACCCTACCTCGGACACAGATACGCAATATTTT. This encodes CASNPTSDTDTQYF.

Notes on this clonotype: The germline gene is not matched at one end of the junction; a read error may be the cause. V and J are TRBV5-6 and TRBJ2-7; 9 positions agree with TRBD1. The CDR3 runs 13 residues. The germline gives CDR1 SGHDT, CDR2 YYEEEE. The CDR3 loop reads CTSTSGQGYEQYF. The CDR3, as DNA: TGTACCAGCACCTCGGGACAGGGCTACGAGCAGTACTTC.

To note about this clonotype: The conserved final phenylalanine or tryptophan is absent from the CDR3, which likely points to a read error. The rearrangement joins TRBV11-3 to TRBJ2-5; D call uncertain. With 0 bases removed from V and 3 bases from J, the gap between germline ends came to 14 bases. The CDR3 extends over 16 amino acids. CDR1 and CDR2 from the germline V gene are SGHNT and YENEEA. The CDR3 here is CASSLESWSVEETQYI. The DNA of the CDR3 is TGTGCCAGCAGCTTAGAGAGCTGGTCAGTCGAAGAGACCCAGTACATC.

This clonotype was seen at least ten times. V gene TRBV6-1 combines with J gene TRBJ2-7; 9 bases are a match to TRBD2. The V and J ends lost 7 bases and 5 bases, in that order; junction bases with no gene match: 9. This CDR3 region has 14 residues. Germline CDR1 reads MNHNS; CDR2 reads SASEGT. DNA for the CDR3: TGTGCCAGCATGATGGGGACTAGCACAAACGAGCAGTACTTC. This translates into CASMMGTSTNEQYF.

Notes on this clonotype: A single base separates this from a much larger clone, so it may be a read error. V and J are TRBV4-2 and TRBJ2-5, with 7 positions matching TRBD1. The CDR3 is 15 amino acids. Germline lookup yields CDR1 LGHNA and CDR2 YNFKEQ. CDR3 sequence: CVSSQNRDRQETQYF. Here the CDR3 DNA reads TGTGTCAGCAGCCAAAACCGGGACAGACAAGAGACCCAGTACTTC.

About this clonotype itself: A read error may produce the germline difference seen at one junction end. The rearrangement links TRBV6-1 to TRBJ1-5; 9 bases agree with TRBD1. The CDR3 is 19 amino acids. Germline V gives CDR1 MNHNS, CDR2 SASEGT. Written as DNA, the CDR3 is TGCGCCGGCAACCTCCCAGGAGGACAGGGGTTGGTTAGCAATCAGCCCCAGCATTTT. Its protein is CAGNLPGGQGLVSNQPQHF.

There are many counts of this clonotype. The chain couples TRBV7-8 to TRBJ1-6; D is uncertain. The germline V gene has CDR1 SGHVS and CDR2 FQNEAQ. The germline V and J ends were trimmed by 8 bases and 0 bases, with 11 bases remaining between them. The CDR3 extends over 15 amino acids. The CDR3 spells CASSKGSSYNSPLHF. The CDR3 bases are TGTGCCAGCTCGAAAGGGAGCTCCTATAATTCACCCCTCCACTTT.